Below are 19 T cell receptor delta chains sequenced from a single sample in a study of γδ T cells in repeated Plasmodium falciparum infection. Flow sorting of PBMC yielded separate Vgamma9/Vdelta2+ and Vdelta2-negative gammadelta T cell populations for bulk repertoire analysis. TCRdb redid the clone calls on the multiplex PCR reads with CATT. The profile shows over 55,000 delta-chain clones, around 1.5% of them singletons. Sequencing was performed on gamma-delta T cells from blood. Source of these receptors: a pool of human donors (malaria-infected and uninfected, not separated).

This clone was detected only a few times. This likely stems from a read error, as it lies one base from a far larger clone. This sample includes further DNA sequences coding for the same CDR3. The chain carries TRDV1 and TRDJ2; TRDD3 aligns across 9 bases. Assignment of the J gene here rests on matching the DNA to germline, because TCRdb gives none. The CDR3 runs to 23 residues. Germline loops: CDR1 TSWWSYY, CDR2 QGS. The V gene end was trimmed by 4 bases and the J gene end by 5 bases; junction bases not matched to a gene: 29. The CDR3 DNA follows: TGTGCTCTTGGGGCCTTCAAACCTACACTGGGGGACACCCCTCCCCTCCTAACAGCACAACTCTTCTTT. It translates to CALGAFKPTLGDTPPLLTAQLFF.

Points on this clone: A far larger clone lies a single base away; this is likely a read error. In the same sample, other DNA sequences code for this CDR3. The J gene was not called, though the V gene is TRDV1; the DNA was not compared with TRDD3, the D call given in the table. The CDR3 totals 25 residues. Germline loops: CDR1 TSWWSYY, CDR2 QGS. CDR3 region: CALGEQSIRYPIVGDTFRYTDKLTF. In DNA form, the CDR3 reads TGTGCTCTTGGGGAACAAAGTATCAGGTACCCCATCGTGGGGGATACGTTCAGGTACACCGATAAACTCACCTTT.

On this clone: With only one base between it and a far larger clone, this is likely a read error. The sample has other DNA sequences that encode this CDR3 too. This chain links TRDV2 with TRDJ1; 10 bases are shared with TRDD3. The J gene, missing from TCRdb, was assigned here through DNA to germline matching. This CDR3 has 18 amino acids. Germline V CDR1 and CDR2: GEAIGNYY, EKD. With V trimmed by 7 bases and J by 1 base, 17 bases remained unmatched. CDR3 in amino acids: CACDPLGGGGYSTDKLIF. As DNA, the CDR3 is TGTGCCTGCGACCCCTTAGGGGGTGGGGGATACTCCACCGATAAACTCATCTTT.

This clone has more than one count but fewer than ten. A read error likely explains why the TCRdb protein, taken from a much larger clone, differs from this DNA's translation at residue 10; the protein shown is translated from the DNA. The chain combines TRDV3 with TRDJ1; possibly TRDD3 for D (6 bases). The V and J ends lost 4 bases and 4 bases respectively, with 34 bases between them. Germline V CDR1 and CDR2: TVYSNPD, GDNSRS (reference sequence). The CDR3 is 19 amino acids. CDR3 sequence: CASKHPSYWEIRGGDKLIF. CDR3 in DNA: TGTGCCTCCAAGCACCCCTCGTACTGGGAGATACGGGGGGGCGATAAACTCATCTTT.

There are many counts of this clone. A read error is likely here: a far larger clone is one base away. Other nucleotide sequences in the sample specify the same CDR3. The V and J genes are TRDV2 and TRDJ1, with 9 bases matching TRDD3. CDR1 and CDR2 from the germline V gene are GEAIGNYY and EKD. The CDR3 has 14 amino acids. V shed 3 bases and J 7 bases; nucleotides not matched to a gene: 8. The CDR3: CACDELGDSSKLIF. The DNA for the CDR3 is TGTGCCTGTGACGAACTGGGGGACTCGAGTAAACTCATCTTT.

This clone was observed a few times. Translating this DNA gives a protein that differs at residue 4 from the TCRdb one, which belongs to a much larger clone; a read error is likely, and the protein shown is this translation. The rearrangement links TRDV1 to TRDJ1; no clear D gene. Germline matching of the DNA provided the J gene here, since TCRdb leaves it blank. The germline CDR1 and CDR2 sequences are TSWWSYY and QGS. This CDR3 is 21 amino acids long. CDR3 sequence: CALRELRAPRIVALYTDKLIF. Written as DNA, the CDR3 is TGTGCTCTTAGGGAACTTAGGGCCCCCAGGATCGTGGCTCTGTACACCGATAAACTCATCTTT.

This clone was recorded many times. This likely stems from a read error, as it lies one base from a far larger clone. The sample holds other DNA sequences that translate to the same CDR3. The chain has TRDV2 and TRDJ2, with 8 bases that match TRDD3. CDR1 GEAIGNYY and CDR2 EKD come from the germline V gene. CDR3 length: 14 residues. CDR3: CACDTWGMTAQLFF. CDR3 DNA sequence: TGTGCCTGCGACACCTGGGGGATGACAGCACAACTCTTCTTT.

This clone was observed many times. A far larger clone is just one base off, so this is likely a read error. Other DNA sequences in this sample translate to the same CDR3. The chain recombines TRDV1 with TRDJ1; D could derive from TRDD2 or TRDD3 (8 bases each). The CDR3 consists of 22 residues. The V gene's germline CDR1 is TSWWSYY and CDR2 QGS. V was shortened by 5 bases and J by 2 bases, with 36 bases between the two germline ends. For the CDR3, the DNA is TGTGCTCTTGGGCCACCAAGCCTTCCTATGGTACTGGGGGGGTCCACAACCGATAAACTCATCTTT. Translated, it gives CALGPPSLPMVLGGSTTDKLIF.

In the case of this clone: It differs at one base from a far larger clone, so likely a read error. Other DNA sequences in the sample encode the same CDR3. The CDR3 spells CALGELDGTLTVYTDKLIF. In DNA form, the CDR3 reads TGTGCTCTTGGGGAACTGGATGGTACGTTAACTGTGTACACCGATAAACTCATCTTT. The genes are TRDV1 and TRDJ1; D unresolved. The CDR3 covers 19 residues. Per the germline V gene, CDR1 is TSWWSYY and CDR2 is QGS. V was shortened by 0 bases and J by 0 bases, with 20 bases between the two germline ends.

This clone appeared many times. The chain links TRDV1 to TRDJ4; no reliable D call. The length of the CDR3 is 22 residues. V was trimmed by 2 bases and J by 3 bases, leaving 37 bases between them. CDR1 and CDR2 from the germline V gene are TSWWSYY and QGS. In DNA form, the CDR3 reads TGTGCTCTTGGGGAATCAAGGTTGTCCTCAAACCATCTACTTTCCCAGGAAGGACCCCTGATCTTT. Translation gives CALGESRLSSNHLLSQEGPLIF.

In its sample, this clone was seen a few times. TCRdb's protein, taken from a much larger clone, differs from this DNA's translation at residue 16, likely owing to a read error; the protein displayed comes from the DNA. The CDR3 spells CALGGAFLLPIYWGISTYTDKLIF. CDR3 nucleotide sequence: TGTGCTCTTGGGGGGGCCTTCCTACTTCCTATCTACTGGGGGATATCTACGTACACCGATAAACTCATCTTT. The chain joins TRDV1 to TRDJ1, with 11 bases aligning to TRDD3. Here the J gene was assigned by germline matching of the DNA, as TCRdb has none. The trim removed 4 bases at V and 0 bases at J, leaving 28 bases unmatched. Germline V gene lookup returns CDR1 TSWWSYY and CDR2 QGS. The CDR3 length is 24 residues.

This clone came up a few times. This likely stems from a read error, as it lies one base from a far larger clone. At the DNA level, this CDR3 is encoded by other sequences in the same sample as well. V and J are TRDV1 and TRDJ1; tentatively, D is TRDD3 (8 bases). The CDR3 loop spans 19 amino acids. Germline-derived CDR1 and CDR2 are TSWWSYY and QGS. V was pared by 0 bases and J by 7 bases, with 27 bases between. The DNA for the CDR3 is TGTGCTCTTGGGGAACTAGTTCCTACGGGGGATAAATTAATACGTAAACTCATCTTT. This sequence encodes CALGELVPTGDKLIRKLIF.

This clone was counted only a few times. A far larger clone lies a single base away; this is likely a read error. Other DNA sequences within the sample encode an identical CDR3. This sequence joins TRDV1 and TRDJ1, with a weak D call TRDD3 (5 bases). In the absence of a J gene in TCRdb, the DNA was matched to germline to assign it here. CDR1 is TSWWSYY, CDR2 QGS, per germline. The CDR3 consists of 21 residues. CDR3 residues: CALGELAVAGSSRWYTDKLIF. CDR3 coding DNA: TGTGCTCTTGGGGAACTAGCGGTGGCGGGATCCTCAAGATGGTACACTGATAAACTCATCTTT.

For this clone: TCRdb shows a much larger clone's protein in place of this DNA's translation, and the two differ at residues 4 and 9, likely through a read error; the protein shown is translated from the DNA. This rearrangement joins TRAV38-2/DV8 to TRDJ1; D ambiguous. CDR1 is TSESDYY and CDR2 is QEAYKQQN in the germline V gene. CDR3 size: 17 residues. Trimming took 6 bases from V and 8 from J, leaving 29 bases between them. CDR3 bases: TGTGCTTATATGACCCCAGGCCTTTCTACCCCTCTATCGAAACTCATCTTT. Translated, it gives CAYMTPGLSTPLSKLIF.

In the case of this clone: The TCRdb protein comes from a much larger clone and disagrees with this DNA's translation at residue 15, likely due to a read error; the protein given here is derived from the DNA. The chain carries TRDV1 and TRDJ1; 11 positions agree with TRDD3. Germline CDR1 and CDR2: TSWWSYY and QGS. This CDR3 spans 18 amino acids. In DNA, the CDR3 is TGTGCTCTTGGGGAACTTTACTGGGGGATAAGGTACACCGATGAACTCATCTTT. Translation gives CALGELYWGIRYTDELIF.

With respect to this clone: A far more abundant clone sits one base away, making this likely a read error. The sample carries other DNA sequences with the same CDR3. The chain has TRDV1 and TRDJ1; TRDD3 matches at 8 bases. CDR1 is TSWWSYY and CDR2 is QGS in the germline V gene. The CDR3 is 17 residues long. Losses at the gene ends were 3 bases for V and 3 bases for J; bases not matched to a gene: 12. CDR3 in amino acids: CALGERGGYRKADKLIF. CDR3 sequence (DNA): TGTGCTCTTGGGGAGAGAGGGGGATATAGGAAGGCCGATAAACTCATCTTT.

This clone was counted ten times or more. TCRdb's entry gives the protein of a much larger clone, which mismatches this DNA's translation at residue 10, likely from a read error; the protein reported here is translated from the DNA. CDR3 loop: CACDTAGSSPWDTRQMFF. CDR3 coding DNA: TGTGCCTGTGACACCGCTGGGAGTTCTCCCTGGGACACCCGACAGATGTTTTTC. The chain employs TRDV2 and TRDJ3; the D gene is possibly TRDD3 (5 bases). The germline CDR1 and CDR2 sequences are GEAIGNYY and EKD. This CDR3 is 18 amino acids long. The V end was cut by 0 bases, the J end by 2 bases, with 13 bases between.

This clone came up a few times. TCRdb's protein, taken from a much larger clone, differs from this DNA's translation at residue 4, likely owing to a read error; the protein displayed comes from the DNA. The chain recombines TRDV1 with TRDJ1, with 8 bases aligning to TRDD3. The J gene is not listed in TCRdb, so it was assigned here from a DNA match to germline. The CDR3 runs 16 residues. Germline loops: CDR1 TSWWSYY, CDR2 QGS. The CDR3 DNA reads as TGTGCTCTTTGGGAACTGAGGGATACGGGTACCGATAAACTCATCTTT. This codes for CALWELRDTGTDKLIF.

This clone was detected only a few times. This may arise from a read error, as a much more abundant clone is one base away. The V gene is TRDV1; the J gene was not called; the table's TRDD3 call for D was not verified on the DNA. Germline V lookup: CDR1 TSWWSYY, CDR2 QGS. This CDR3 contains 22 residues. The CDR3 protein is CALGEPIFLTFLRRLHTDKLIF. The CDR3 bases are TGTGCTCTTGGGGAACCGATATTCTTAACCTTCCTACGGAGACTACACACCGATAAGCTCATCTTT.